This T cell receptor beta chain came from a study of beta chain features in type 1 diabetes. CDR1 and CDR2 (germline): WNHNN, SYGVQD (reference sequence). The CDR3 has 14 amino acids. V trimming: 7 bases; J trimming: 2 bases; junction bases outside the gene matches: 6. Sequencing targeted expressed TCRB transcripts, as all isolated RNA had been reverse transcribed. Average reads for naive, central memory and regulatory T cell samples were about 4 million. Data came from immunoSEQ multiplex PCR; TCRdb stores just in-frame clones and leaves some out. The table includes just under 150,000 clones, more than 9% detected once.

V gene TRBV10-1 combines with J gene TRBJ1-2, with 8 bases fitting TRBD1. The sequence was collected from a man between 18 and 35 years old in good health. The source material was naive CD4+ T cells from blood. CDR3 in DNA: TGCGCCAGCACCATGGACAGGGCGAACTATGGCTACACCTTC. Its protein product is CASTMDRANYGYTF.